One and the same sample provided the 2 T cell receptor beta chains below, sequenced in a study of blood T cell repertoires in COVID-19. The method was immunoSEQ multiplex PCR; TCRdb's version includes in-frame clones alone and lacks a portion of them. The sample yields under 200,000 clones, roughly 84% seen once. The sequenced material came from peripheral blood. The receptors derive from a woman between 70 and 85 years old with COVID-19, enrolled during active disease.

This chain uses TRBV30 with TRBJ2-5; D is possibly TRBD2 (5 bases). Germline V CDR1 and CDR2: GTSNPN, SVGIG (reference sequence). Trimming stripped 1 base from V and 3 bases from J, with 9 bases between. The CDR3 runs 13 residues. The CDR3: CAWSGRREETQYF. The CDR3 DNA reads TGTGCCTGGAGTGGGAGGCGGGAAGAGACCCAGTACTTC.

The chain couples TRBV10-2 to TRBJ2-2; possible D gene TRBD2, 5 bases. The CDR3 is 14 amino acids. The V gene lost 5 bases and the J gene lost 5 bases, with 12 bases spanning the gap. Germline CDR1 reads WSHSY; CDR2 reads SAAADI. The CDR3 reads CASSRRSGTGELFF. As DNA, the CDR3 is TGCGCCAGCAGTAGGAGAAGCGGAACCGGGGAGCTGTTTTTT.